The rows below give T cell receptor beta chains drawn from one sample of a study of blood T cells in healthy people across ages. TCRdb processed the 5' RACE reads anew with MiXCR; each CDR3 protein has one entry. The table includes 600,000 to 800,000 distinct CDR3 sequences, about 51% detected once. Sequencing was performed on blood. The origin of the receptors is a woman older than 75 in good health. The CDR3 runs from the conserved cysteine through the conserved F or W. The order of the fields is J gene, clone size, V gene, D gene, CDR3 DNA, CDR3 protein. A D gene is named only where the DNA matches it firmly. Clone size appears in some rows only: once, few, many, or a class for an expanded clone.

j_call: TRBJ2-1
clone_size: .
v_call: TRBV10-2
d_call: .
cdr3_nt: TGCGCCAGCAACCCGCTGGGGAATGAGCAGTTCTTC
cdr3_aa: CASNPLGNEQFF

j_call: TRBJ1-1
clone_size: .
v_call: TRBV5-1
d_call: .
cdr3_nt: TGCGCCAGCAGCTTGTCTATTTCTATGAACACTGAAGCTTTCTTT
cdr3_aa: CASSLSISMNTEAFF

j_call: TRBJ1-2
clone_size: .
v_call: TRBV29-1
d_call: .
cdr3_nt: TGCAGCGTTGAACCCGACGAGGGGGGCTACACCTTC
cdr3_aa: CSVEPDEGGYTF

j_call: TRBJ2-3
clone_size: .
v_call: TRBV12-3/TRBV12-4
d_call: .
cdr3_nt: TGTGCCAGCAGAGTGATCCGAGATACGCAGTATTTT
cdr3_aa: CASRVIRDTQYF

j_call: TRBJ1-5
clone_size: .
v_call: TRBV10-1
d_call: .
cdr3_nt: TGCGCCAGCAGTGAGTCCGGTCAGCCCCAGCATTTT
cdr3_aa: CASSESGQPQHF

j_call: TRBJ2-7
clone_size: .
v_call: TRBV14
d_call: .
cdr3_nt: TGTGCCAGCGGCCAAGGAGCCAGAGCCTACGAGCAGTACTTC
cdr3_aa: CASGQGARAYEQYF

j_call: TRBJ1-3
clone_size: .
v_call: TRBV2
d_call: .
cdr3_nt: TGTGCCAGCGCGACCTTCTCTGGAAACACCATATATTTT
cdr3_aa: CASATFSGNTIYF

j_call: TRBJ1-2
clone_size: many
v_call: TRBV9
d_call: .
cdr3_nt: TGTGCCAGCAGCGAAGACAGTTATGGCTACACCTTC
cdr3_aa: CASSEDSYGYTF

j_call: TRBJ2-1
clone_size: .
v_call: TRBV14
d_call: .
cdr3_nt: TGTGCCAGCAGCCAGGGTTGGAATGAGCAGTTCTTC
cdr3_aa: CASSQGWNEQFF

j_call: TRBJ1-2
clone_size: once
v_call: TRBV11-2
d_call: TRBD1
cdr3_nt: TGTGCCAGCAGCTCGGACAGGTCAAGTGGCTACACCTTC
cdr3_aa: CASSSDRSSGYTF

j_call: TRBJ2-7
clone_size: .
v_call: TRBV27
d_call: TRBD1
cdr3_nt: TGTGCCAGCAGTTTATATAGGACAGGGGTCTGGGAGCAGTACTTC
cdr3_aa: CASSLYRTGVWEQYF

j_call: TRBJ2-1
clone_size: many
v_call: TRBV9
d_call: .
cdr3_nt: TGTGCCAGCACCTCGGGACGCCACAATGAGCAGTTCTTC
cdr3_aa: CASTSGRHNEQFF

j_call: TRBJ2-1
clone_size: .
v_call: TRBV18
d_call: TRBD2
cdr3_nt: TGTGCCAGCTCACCGCGGACTAGCCCGACTGACAATGAGCAGTTCTTC
cdr3_aa: CASSPRTSPTDNEQFF

j_call: TRBJ2-5
clone_size: .
v_call: TRBV12-3/TRBV12-4
d_call: TRBD2
cdr3_nt: TGTGCCAGCAGTTCTCAGGTGTGGCTAGCGGGTTCGGGCGGTGAGCAGTACTTC
cdr3_aa: CASSSQVWLAGSGGEQYF

j_call: TRBJ2-5
clone_size: many
v_call: TRBV9
d_call: TRBD2
cdr3_nt: TGTGCCAGCAGCATTCCAGGACTAGCGGGAGAGACCCAGTACTTC
cdr3_aa: CASSIPGLAGETQYF

j_call: TRBJ2-1
clone_size: .
v_call: TRBV5-1
d_call: .
cdr3_nt: TGCGCCAGCCGAACTGACAGGGACTCGGGGTTCTTC
cdr3_aa: CASRTDRDSGFF

j_call: TRBJ2-1
clone_size: .
v_call: TRBV5-1
d_call: .
cdr3_nt: TGCGCCAGCAGCTTGGAAGGGCCCCCGAGGGATGAGCAGTTCTTC
cdr3_aa: CASSLEGPPRDEQFF

j_call: TRBJ2-7
clone_size: .
v_call: TRBV10-3
d_call: .
cdr3_nt: TGTGCCATCAGTGACGGGCTAGCGTCCTACGAGCAGTACTTC
cdr3_aa: CAISDGLASYEQYF

j_call: TRBJ1-6
clone_size: .
v_call: TRBV3-1
d_call: .
cdr3_nt: TGTGCCAGCAGCCGCCCCCAGGGAGGTAATTCACCCCTCCACTTT
cdr3_aa: CASSRPQGGNSPLHF

j_call: TRBJ2-3
clone_size: .
v_call: TRBV5-1
d_call: .
cdr3_nt: TGCGCCAGCAGTACCGGGGCTTCCGTCACAGATACGCAGTATTTT
cdr3_aa: CASSTGASVTDTQYF

j_call: TRBJ2-7
clone_size: .
v_call: TRBV5-1
d_call: .
cdr3_nt: TGCGCCAGCAGAGAAGTTCCAGGGTCCTCCCACGACCAGTACTTC
cdr3_aa: CASREVPGSSHDQYF

j_call: TRBJ1-4
clone_size: .
v_call: TRBV4-3
d_call: .
cdr3_nt: TGCGCCAGCAGCCAAGAGTTCGGGACACCACTGTTTTTT
cdr3_aa: CASSQEFGTPLFF

j_call: TRBJ2-3
clone_size: .
v_call: TRBV7-2
d_call: TRBD1
cdr3_nt: TGTGCCAGCAGCACGACAGGGGTGAACACAGATACGCAGTATTTT
cdr3_aa: CASSTTGVNTDTQYF

j_call: TRBJ2-3
clone_size: .
v_call: TRBV4-2
d_call: .
cdr3_nt: TGTGCCAGCAGCCAAGCCGGGGAAGATACGCAGTATTTT
cdr3_aa: CASSQAGEDTQYF

j_call: TRBJ1-5
clone_size: .
v_call: TRBV24-1
d_call: TRBD1
cdr3_nt: TGTGCCACCAGTGATTTGTCGAGGGAGACAGGGAAAAATCAGCCCCAGCATTTT
cdr3_aa: CATSDLSRETGKNQPQHF

j_call: TRBJ2-3
clone_size: many
v_call: TRBV7-9
d_call: .
cdr3_nt: TGTGCCAGCAGCTGGAGGGCAGATACGCAGTATTTT
cdr3_aa: CASSWRADTQYF

j_call: TRBJ2-1
clone_size: .
v_call: TRBV4-2
d_call: .
cdr3_nt: TGTGCCAGCAGCCGGTCGGGGGACTCCTACAATGAGCAGTTCTTC
cdr3_aa: CASSRSGDSYNEQFF

j_call: TRBJ2-3
clone_size: .
v_call: TRBV11-2
d_call: .
cdr3_nt: TGTGCCAGCACCGTGGGGAACACAGATACGCAGTATTTT
cdr3_aa: CASTVGNTDTQYF

j_call: TRBJ2-5
clone_size: many
v_call: TRBV5-1
d_call: .
cdr3_nt: TGCGCCAGCAGCCTTTTTGTAGGGGGTCAAGAGACCCAGTACTTC
cdr3_aa: CASSLFVGGQETQYF

j_call: TRBJ2-4
clone_size: .
v_call: TRBV15
d_call: .
cdr3_nt: TGTGCCACCAGCGGAAACAGGGAGAAGAACATTCAGTACTTC
cdr3_aa: CATSGNREKNIQYF

j_call: TRBJ2-7
clone_size: many
v_call: TRBV10-3
d_call: .
cdr3_nt: TGTGCCATCAGTGAGGGCGGGTTTAAAGCCTACGAGCAGTACTTC
cdr3_aa: CAISEGGFKAYEQYF

j_call: TRBJ2-1
clone_size: .
v_call: TRBV3-1
d_call: TRBD2
cdr3_nt: TGTGCCAGCAGCTTCCGGGGAGGGAATGAGCAGTTCTTC
cdr3_aa: CASSFRGGNEQFF

j_call: TRBJ1-6
clone_size: many
v_call: TRBV5-1
d_call: .
cdr3_nt: TGCGCCAGCAGCATCAATCTCGGGTATTCACCCCTCCACTTT
cdr3_aa: CASSINLGYSPLHF